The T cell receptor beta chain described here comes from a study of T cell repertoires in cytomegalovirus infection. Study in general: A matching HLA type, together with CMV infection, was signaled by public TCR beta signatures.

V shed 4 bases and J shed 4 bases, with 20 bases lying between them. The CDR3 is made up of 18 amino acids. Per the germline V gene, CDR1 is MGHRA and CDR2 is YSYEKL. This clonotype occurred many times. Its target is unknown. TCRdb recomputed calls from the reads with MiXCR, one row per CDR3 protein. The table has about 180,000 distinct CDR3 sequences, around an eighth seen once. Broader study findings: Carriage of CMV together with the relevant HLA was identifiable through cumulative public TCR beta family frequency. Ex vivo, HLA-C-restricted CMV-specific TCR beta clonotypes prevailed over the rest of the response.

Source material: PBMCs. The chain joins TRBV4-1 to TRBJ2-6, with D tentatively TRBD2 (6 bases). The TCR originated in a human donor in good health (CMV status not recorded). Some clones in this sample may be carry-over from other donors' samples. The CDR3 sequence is CASSPWGLKIRGANVLTF. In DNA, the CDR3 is TGCGCCAGCAGCCCCTGGGGACTCAAAATCAGGGGGGCCAACGTCCTGACTTTC.